The 25 T cell receptor beta chains reported below all come from one sample, sequenced in a study of cytomegalovirus exposure and HLA in healthy donors. Researchers ran the PCR with 60 Vbeta and 13 Jbeta primers. TCRdb's table, derived via immunoSEQ multiplex PCR, lists solely in-frame clones and lacks some. In the table there are tens of thousands of clones, around 75% of which are singletons. Sequencing was carried out using PBMCs. The receptors originated from a man in his forties in good health and CMV-seronegative.

The chain couples TRBV19 to TRBJ2-5; the D is unclear. V lost 3 bases, J lost 2 bases, and 10 bases lay in between. The CDR3 is made up of 14 amino acids. Germline values: CDR1 LNHDA, CDR2 SQIVND (reference sequence). In DNA form, the CDR3 reads TGTGCCAGTAGTATCTATGCGCATCAAGAGACCCAGTACTTC. This codes for CASSIYAHQETQYF.

The chain has TRBV6-5 and TRBJ2-2; TRBD1 aligns across 8 bases. V shed 6 bases, J shed 4 bases, and the junction held 7 bases outside the gene matches. The CDR3 contains 15 residues. Germline V gene lookup returns CDR1 MNHEY and CDR2 SVGAGI. CDR3 nucleotides: TGTGCCAGCAGCGTTGGACAGGGTCCCACCGGGGAGCTGTTTTTT. It specifies CASSVGQGPTGELFF.

The chain combines TRBV29-1 with TRBJ2-5; D call uncertain. The V end was cut by 6 bases, the J end by 2 bases, with 16 bases between. The CDR3 sequence is 14 residues long. Germline V CDR1 and CDR2: SQVTM, ANQGSEA. CDR3 sequence: CSVAHTVKQETQYF. The CDR3 DNA follows: TGCAGCGTCGCCCACACAGTAAAACAAGAGACCCAGTACTTC.

This rearrangement joins TRBV19 to TRBJ1-6; 7 positions match TRBD1. The CDR3 spans 13 residues. With V trimmed by 7 bases and J by 8 bases, 5 bases remained unmatched. The V gene's germline CDR1 is LNHDA and CDR2 SQIVND (reference sequence). The DNA for the CDR3 is TGTGCCAGTATGCCCGACAGGGATTCACCCCTCCACTTT. Amino acid sequence: CASMPDRDSPLHF.

In its sample, this clone was seen once. CDR3 residues: CAWSSGSSYNEQFF. The DNA of the CDR3 is TGTGCCTGGAGTTCAGGGTCCTCCTACAATGAGCAGTTCTTC. The chain carries TRBV30 and TRBJ2-1, with a possible D match to TRBD1 (5 bases). The CDR3 is 14 residues long. The V and J ends lost 2 bases and 0 bases respectively, with 8 bases between them. Germline loops: CDR1 GTSNPN, CDR2 SVGIG (reference sequence).

V gene TRBV6-1 combines with J gene TRBJ2-7; D might be TRBD2 (6 bases). The CDR3 spans 12 residues. Per the germline V gene, CDR1 is MNHNS and CDR2 is SASEGT. V gave up 6 bases and J gave up 4 bases, with 10 bases separating them. CDR3 sequence: CASSGTPYEQYF. The CDR3 DNA sequence: TGTGCCAGCAGCGGGACTCCTTACGAGCAGTACTTC.

The V call is TRBV19, the J call TRBJ1-1; the match to TRBD1 covers 8 bases. Germline V gives CDR1 LNHDA, CDR2 SQIVND (reference sequence). CDR3 size: 13 residues. Trimming removed 5 bases from V and 7 bases from J; junction bases left unmatched: 6. CDR3 amino acids: CASSPQGDHEAFF. CDR3 DNA sequence: TGTGCCAGTAGTCCACAGGGGGATCATGAAGCTTTCTTT. Complete variable domain (other parts from reference TRBV19 and TRBJ1-1): DGGITQSPKYLFRKEGQNVTLSCEQNLNHDAMYWYRQDPGQGLRLIYYSQIVNDFQKGDIAEGYSVSREKKESFPLTVTSAQKNPTAFYLCASSPQGDHEAFFGQGTRLTVV.

J is TRBJ1-5 and V is TRBV29-1; D is ambiguous. Germline CDR1 and CDR2: SQVTM and ANQGSEA. With 3 bases removed from V and 0 bases from J, the gap between germline ends came to 15 bases. The CDR3 is 16 residues long. CDR3 loop: CSVDHQDSFSNQPQHF. CDR3 in DNA: TGCAGCGTTGATCACCAGGATAGTTTTAGCAATCAGCCCCAGCATTTT.

The chain combines TRBV19 with TRBJ1-1; 10 bases align to TRBD1. CDR3 length equals 17 residues. Germline loops: CDR1 LNHDA, CDR2 SQIVND (reference sequence). The V and J ends lost 4 bases and 0 bases, in that order; junction bases with no gene match: 8. CDR3 DNA: TGTGCCAGTAGTAAACCGGGACAGGGGCCCATGAACACTGAAGCTTTCTTT. Its translation is CASSKPGQGPMNTEAFF.

In this sample, this clone turned up once. This rearrangement joins TRBV4-1 to TRBJ2-1; D is perhaps TRBD2 (5 bases). The CDR3 totals 15 residues. Germline V lookup: CDR1 MGHRA, CDR2 YSYEKL. The V end was cut by 1 base, the J end by 5 bases, with 12 bases between. CDR3 coding DNA: TGCGCCAGCAGCCAAGCTGGACTCTTTAACAATGAGCAGTTCTTC. It translates to CASSQAGLFNNEQFF.

V usage is TRBV15 and J usage is TRBJ1-4; 8 positions match TRBD1. Looked up from germline, CDR1 is LNHNV and CDR2 is YYDKDF (reference sequence). There are 17 residues in the CDR3. The J segment lost 6 bases and the V segment lost 0 bases, leaving 9 bases of the junction unmatched. CDR3 protein: CATSRDITTGGDEKLFF. CDR3 bases: TGTGCCACCAGCAGAGATATCACCACAGGGGGAGATGAAAAACTGTTTTTT.

This chain connects TRBV29-1 to TRBJ1-1, with 9 bases aligning to TRBD1. The CDR3 runs to 14 residues. CDR1 is SQVTM, CDR2 ANQGSEA, per germline. The V gene end was trimmed by 5 bases and the J gene end by 3 bases; junction bases not matched to a gene: 7. The CDR3 loop reads CSVSRTGDYTEAFF. The CDR3 bases are TGCAGCGTTTCTCGGACAGGGGACTACACTGAAGCTTTCTTT.

V is TRBV27 and J is TRBJ2-5; TRBD1 matches at 12 bases. The CDR3 contains 21 residues. Germline trimming cut 3 bases from V and 4 bases from J; bases unmatched to any gene: 21. CDR1 and CDR2 from the germline V gene are MNHEY and SMNVEV (reference sequence). The CDR3, as DNA: TGTGCCAGCAGTTTGTATCTTCCATTATCACCGGGACAGGGGGCACCAGAGACCCAGTACTTC. Translating gives CASSLYLPLSPGQGAPETQYF.

By share, this clone ranks as medium-sized (0.01 to 0.1%). The V and J genes are TRBV4-2 and TRBJ1-3; D not certain. The CDR3 runs to 17 residues. Looked up from germline, CDR1 is LGHNA and CDR2 is YNFKEQ. Trimming cost V 0 bases and J 1 base, with 13 bases left between them. CDR3 DNA: TGTGCCAGCAGCCAAGAGAGAACAGTCGGATCTGGAAACACCATATATTTT. Its translation: CASSQERTVGSGNTIYF.

This clone was recorded only once. The chain uses TRBV29-1 and TRBJ2-3, with 9 positions matching TRBD1. V trimming: 6 bases; J trimming: 2 bases; junction bases outside the gene matches: 9. CDR1 is SQVTM, CDR2 ANQGSEA, per germline. This CDR3 contains 15 residues. The CDR3 DNA is TGCAGCGTCCAACTGACAGGGGGGATCACAGATACGCAGTATTTT. Its protein product is CSVQLTGGITDTQYF.

The chain couples TRBV5-3 to TRBJ2-5; the D gene is possibly TRBD1 (6 bases). The assigned J gene may be wrong: the sequence end matches TRBJ2-7 better. TRBV5-3 is recorded as an ORF, its role being uncertain. The CDR3 is 16 residues long. The CDR3 nucleotides are TGTGCCAGAAGCTCGCTAATAGGACAGACTACCTACGAGCAGTACTTC. It translates to CARSSLIGQTTYEQYF.

In this sample, this clone turned up once. The J gene is TRBJ2-7, the V gene TRBV6-6; the D gene is possibly TRBD1 (6 bases). The CDR3 has 13 residues. V lost 6 bases and J lost 5, with 14 bases in between. Germline V CDR1 and CDR2: MNHNY, SVGAGI (reference sequence). The CDR3 reads CASRQGFRDEQYF. Written as DNA, the CDR3 is TGTGCCAGCAGACAGGGATTCCGGGACGAGCAGTACTTC.

This clone was detected only a few times. The chain carries TRBV10-3 and TRBJ1-2; TRBD1 matches 10 bases. Germline assignment: CDR1 ENHRY and CDR2 SYGVKD. The CDR3 spans 15 residues. V was pared by 6 bases and J by 3 bases, with 7 bases of the junction left unmatched. CDR3 amino acids: CAISEGTGEDYGYTF. The CDR3 nucleotides are TGTGCCATCAGCGAAGGGACAGGGGAGGACTATGGCTACACCTTC.

The V and J genes are TRBV18 and TRBJ1-4, with a weak D call TRBD1 (5 bases). CDR1 and CDR2 (germline): KGHSH, LQKENI. The CDR3 covers 16 residues. V lost 6 bases, J lost 9 bases, and 23 bases lay in between. DNA for the CDR3: TGTGCCAGCTCCCTATCACAGACAGACCTAATACAAAAACTGTTTTTT. Encoded protein: CASSLSQTDLIQKLFF.

V gene TRBV7-9 combines with J gene TRBJ2-7, with TRBD1 matching 8 bases. The CDR3 has 15 amino acids. The ends lost 5 bases at V and 3 bases at J; junction bases unmatched: 9. Germline V gives CDR1 SEHNR, CDR2 FQNEAQ (reference sequence). CDR3 in DNA: TGTGCCAGCAGCGACAGACAGGGGCCCCTCTACGAGCAGTACTTC. Protein: CASSDRQGPLYEQYF.

This sequence joins TRBV7-2 and TRBJ2-7; the D is unclear. Looked up from germline, CDR1 is SGHTA and CDR2 is FQGNSA. V lost 5 bases, J lost 6 bases, and 14 bases lay in between. This CDR3 has 13 residues. As DNA, the CDR3 is TGTGCCAGCAGCATAGTGACAATCGGCGAGCAGTACTTC. Translated, it gives CASSIVTIGEQYF. The variable domain in full, with the rest retrieved from reference TRBV7-2 and TRBJ2-7, is GAGVSQSPSNKVTEKGKDVELRCDPISGHTALYWYRQSLGQGLEFLIYFQGNSAPDKSGLPSDRFSAERTGGSVSTLTIQRTQQEDSAVYLCASSIVTIGEQYFGPGTRLTVT.

The rearrangement links TRBV11-2 to TRBJ1-3, with D unresolved. The ends were cut back, 0 bases at V and 0 bases at J, with 3 bases in the middle. This CDR3 region has 14 residues. The germline V gene has CDR1 SGHAT and CDR2 FQNNGV. CDR3 protein: CASSLESSGNTIYF. As DNA, the CDR3 is TGTGCCAGCAGCTTAGAGAGCTCTGGAAACACCATATATTTT. Combining the CDR3 with reference TRBV11-2 and TRBJ1-3 gives the whole variable domain EAGVAQSPRYKIIEKRQSVAFWCNPISGHATLYWYQQILGQGPKLLIQFQNNGVVDDSQLPKDRFSAERLKGVDSTLKIQPAKLEDSAVYLCASSLESSGNTIYFGEGSWLTVV.

The chain recombines TRBV28 with TRBJ1-2, with D possibly matching TRBD1 (6 bases). Germline V gene sequence: CDR1 MDHEN, CDR2 SYDVKM. The CDR3 runs to 12 residues. V lost 3 bases, J lost 8 bases, and 10 bases lay in between. CDR3 DNA sequence: TGTGCCAGCAGTTTTGCAGGGGCAGGCTACACCTTC. Its translation is CASSFAGAGYTF.

The chain is built from TRBV5-4 and TRBJ2-7; the D gene is possibly TRBD1 (6 bases). V gave up 4 bases and J gave up 5 bases, with 19 bases separating them. The CDR3 length is 15 residues. Germline V gives CDR1 SGHNT, CDR2 YYREEE (reference sequence). The CDR3 spells CASSPKARGTHEQYF. The CDR3 region has the DNA TGTGCCAGCAGCCCGAAGGCCAGGGGTACCCACGAGCAGTACTTC.

V and J are TRBV19 and TRBJ2-1; the D is unclear. This CDR3 is 13 amino acids long. From germline, CDR1 is LNHDA and CDR2 SQIVND (reference sequence). V shed 6 bases and J shed 7 bases, with 13 bases lying between them. The CDR3 nucleotides read TGTGCCAGTAGAAATTCGAATAGAAATGAGCAGTTCTTC. Translation: CASRNSNRNEQFF. Full variable domain (outside the CDR3, taken from reference TRBV19 and TRBJ2-1): DGGITQSPKYLFRKEGQNVTLSCEQNLNHDAMYWYRQDPGQGLRLIYYSQIVNDFQKGDIAEGYSVSREKKESFPLTVTSAQKNPTAFYLCASRNSNRNEQFFGPGTRLTVL.